These 16 T cell receptor beta chains share one sample of origin, sequenced in a study of blood T cell repertoires in COVID-19. Measured with immunoSEQ multiplex PCR; TCRdb has only the in-frame clones, and not every one. The sample holds 130,000 to 150,000 clones, 84% seen once. The sample comprised peripheral blood. The receptors shown here come from a human donor in a cohort sampled during active COVID-19.

This chain connects TRBV6-5 to TRBJ2-1; D is possibly TRBD2 (5 bases). The V gene's germline CDR1 is MNHEY and CDR2 SVGAGI. V was trimmed by 5 bases and J by 4 bases, leaving 15 bases between them. This CDR3 is 15 amino acids long. The CDR3 coding sequence is TGTGCCAGCAGTAGCTCGCTGCGGGTGTACAATGAGCAGTTCTTC. It encodes CASSSSLRVYNEQFF.

The chain is built from TRBV7-2 and TRBJ2-7; D is undetermined. This CDR3 comprises 14 residues. Germline V gene lookup returns CDR1 SGHTA and CDR2 FQGNSA. V was shortened by 1 base and J by 5 bases, with 12 bases between the two germline ends. CDR3 region: CASSLEQFMNEQYF. CDR3 sequence (DNA): TGTGCCAGCAGCTTAGAACAGTTCATGAACGAGCAGTACTTC.

This rearrangement joins TRBV6-9 to TRBJ2-3; 9 nucleotides align to TRBD2. Germline-derived CDR1 and CDR2 are MNHGY and SVAAGI. V shed 4 bases and J 4 bases; nucleotides not matched to a gene: 3. This CDR3 contains 14 residues. This chain's CDR3 is CASSWGLAPDTQYF. The DNA of the CDR3 is TGTGCCAGCAGTTGGGGACTAGCTCCAGATACGCAGTATTTT.

Here the CDR3 DNA reads TGTGCCATCAGTGAGTCGGCAGGTTCGTCTGGCTACACCTTC. Its translation is CAISESAGSSGYTF. This chain links TRBV10-3 with TRBJ1-2; D call uncertain. The CDR3 totals 14 residues. CDR1 and CDR2 from the germline V gene are ENHRY and SYGVKD. The V gene lost 0 bases and the J gene lost 7 bases, with 12 bases spanning the gap.

This chain connects TRBV11-2 to TRBJ2-5; possibly TRBD2 for D (7 bases). The CDR3 spans 14 residues. V was cut by 1 base and J by 5 bases, with 11 bases left in between. Germline CDR1 SGHAT, CDR2 FQNNGV. The CDR3 loop reads CASSLAGGIETQYF. CDR3 nucleotides: TGTGCCAGCAGCTTAGCGGGGGGCATCGAGACCCAGTACTTC.

The V and J genes are TRBV4-1 and TRBJ2-5, with TRBD2 as a possible D gene (6 bases). The length of the CDR3 is 17 residues. V was cut by 0 bases and J by 5 bases, with 19 bases left in between. Germline loops: CDR1 MGHRA, CDR2 YSYEKL. This chain's CDR3 is CASSQDPPAGVLETQYF. The CDR3 coding sequence is TGCGCCAGCAGCCAAGATCCCCCAGCGGGCGTGTTGGAGACCCAGTACTTC.

In this sample, this clone turned up once. The chain uses TRBV19 and TRBJ1-5; D is uncertain. Germline lookup yields CDR1 LNHDA and CDR2 SQIVND (reference sequence). Trimming stripped 2 bases from V and 8 bases from J, with 16 bases between. This CDR3 is built from 15 residues. The CDR3, as DNA: TGTGCCAGTAGTATAAATCCTTTAGGCGGGGAGCCCCAGCATTTT. It codes for CASSINPLGGEPQHF. Full variable domain (rest looked up from reference TRBV19 and TRBJ1-5): DGGITQSPKYLFRKEGQNVTLSCEQNLNHDAMYWYRQDPGQGLRLIYYSQIVNDFQKGDIAEGYSVSREKKESFPLTVTSAQKNPTAFYLCASSINPLGGEPQHFGDGTRLSIL.

The rearrangement joins TRBV18 to TRBJ2-7; D unresolved. The CDR3 covers 14 residues. Trimming stripped 0 bases from V and 2 bases from J, with 8 bases between. CDR1 is KGHSH and CDR2 is LQKENI in the germline V gene. CDR3 nucleotides: TGTGCCAGCTCACCACCAGGCGGCACCTACGAGCAGTACTTC. Translating it yields CASSPPGGTYEQYF.

The J gene is TRBJ2-7, the V gene TRBV5-1; 8 nucleotides align to TRBD1. From germline, CDR1 is SGHRS and CDR2 YFSETQ. CDR3 size: 14 residues. Unmatched junction bases numbered 6, after V lost 2 bases and J lost 5 bases. Here the CDR3 reads CASSFDRGSNEQYF. The CDR3 DNA follows: TGCGCCAGCAGCTTCGACAGGGGAAGTAACGAGCAGTACTTC.

This chain joins TRBV7-9 and TRBJ1-2; D is perhaps TRBD1 (6 bases). V was shortened by 4 bases and J by 5 bases, with 11 bases between the two germline ends. This CDR3 is 13 amino acids long. CDR1 and CDR2 from the germline V gene are SEHNR and FQNEAQ (reference sequence). In DNA, the CDR3 is TGTGCCAGCAGCTCAGAACAGGGTTATGGCTACACCTTC. Its protein product is CASSSEQGYGYTF.

The V and J genes are TRBV19 and TRBJ1-2; maybe TRBD1 (5 bases). The V end lost 3 bases, the J end lost 6 bases, and 8 bases lay between the germline ends. Germline CDR1 and CDR2: LNHDA and SQIVND (reference sequence). The CDR3 totals 12 residues. In DNA, the CDR3 is TGTGCCAGTAGTATTTGGGGCGATGGCTACACCTTC. It specifies CASSIWGDGYTF.

This clone was detected a few times. V and J are TRBV27 and TRBJ1-6; TRBD1 agrees at 11 bases. V gave up 7 bases and J gave up 0 bases; unmatched junction bases: 17. CDR3 length equals 21 residues. CDR1 is MNHEY, CDR2 SMNVEV, per germline (reference sequence). The CDR3 sequence: CASTSLGDRGTLRSYNSPLHF. The CDR3 region has the DNA TGTGCCAGCACCTCATTGGGGGACAGGGGGACCCTGCGCTCCTATAATTCACCCCTCCACTTT.

This clone appeared a single time. The chain links TRBV2 to TRBJ1-2; 10 bases line up with TRBD1. With V trimmed by 1 base and J by 8 bases, 1 base remained unmatched. CDR1 is SNHLY, CDR2 FYNNEI, per germline. This CDR3 has 13 residues. The CDR3 loop reads CASSEEGQGGYTF. The CDR3 nucleotides are TGTGCCAGCAGTGAAGAGGGACAGGGGGGCTACACCTTC. Drawing the rest from reference TRBV2 and TRBJ1-2, the complete variable domain is EPEVTQTPSHQVTQMGQEVILRCVPISNHLYFYWYRQILGQKVEFLVSFYNNEISEKSEIFDDQFSVERPDGSNFTLKIRSTKLEDSAMYFCASSEEGQGGYTFGSGTRLTVV.

The rearrangement links TRBV10-3 to TRBJ1-2, with TRBD1 matching 9 bases. J gave up 6 bases and V 5 bases, and 7 bases lay outside the gene matches. Germline CDR1 reads ENHRY; CDR2 reads SYGVKD. CDR3 size: 14 residues. CDR3 loop: CAISIWTGEDGYTF. The CDR3 DNA follows: TGTGCCATCAGTATTTGGACAGGGGAAGATGGCTACACCTTC.

This clone was recorded only once. This chain joins TRBV5-1 and TRBJ2-3, with D tentatively TRBD1 (6 bases). The V gene's germline CDR1 is SGHRS and CDR2 YFSETQ. Trimming took 0 bases from V and 5 from J, leaving 16 bases between them. This CDR3 spans 16 amino acids. The CDR3 DNA is TGCGCCAGCAGCTTGGATTACAGGGACGGTGGAGATACGCAGTATTTT. This translates into CASSLDYRDGGDTQYF.

This rearrangement joins TRBV7-3 to TRBJ2-1; D may be TRBD2 (5 bases). Germline CDR1 is SGHTA and CDR2 is FQGTGA. The CDR3 contains 14 residues. V was trimmed by 4 bases and J by 7 bases, leaving 14 bases between them. CDR3 bases: TGTGCCAGCAGCTCCGCAGCTAGCTCGAATGAGCAGTTCTTC. It is translated as CASSSAASSNEQFF.